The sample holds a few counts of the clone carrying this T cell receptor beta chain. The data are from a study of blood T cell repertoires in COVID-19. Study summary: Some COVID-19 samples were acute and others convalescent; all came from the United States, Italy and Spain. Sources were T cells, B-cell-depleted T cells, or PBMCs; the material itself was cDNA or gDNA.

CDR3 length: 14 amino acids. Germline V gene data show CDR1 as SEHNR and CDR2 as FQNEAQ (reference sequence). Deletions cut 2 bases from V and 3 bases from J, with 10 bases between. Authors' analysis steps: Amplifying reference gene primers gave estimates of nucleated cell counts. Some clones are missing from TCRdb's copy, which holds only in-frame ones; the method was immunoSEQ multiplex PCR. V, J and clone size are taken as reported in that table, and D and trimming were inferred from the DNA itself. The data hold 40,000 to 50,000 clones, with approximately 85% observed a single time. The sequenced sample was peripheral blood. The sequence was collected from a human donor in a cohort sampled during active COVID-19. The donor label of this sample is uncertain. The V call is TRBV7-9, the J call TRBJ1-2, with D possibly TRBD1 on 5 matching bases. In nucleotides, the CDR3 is TGTGCCAGCAGCTTATTGCGGGGGGACTATGGCTACACCTTC. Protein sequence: CASSLLRGDYGYTF.